The clone carrying this T cell receptor (beta chain) was detected ten times or more. The record originates from a study of blood T cell repertoires in COVID-19. Study context: Samples of COVID-19 (acute and convalescent) were obtained from the United States, Italy and Spain.

The CDR3 runs to 14 residues. CDR1 is MNHEY, CDR2 SVGAGI, per germline. V was clipped by 4 bases and J by 7 bases; unmatched bases: 5. The assay was immunoSEQ multiplex PCR, and TCRdb's table has in-frame clones only and misses some. The table shows 200,000 to 250,000 clones, with approximately 85% occurring only once. Material: peripheral blood. This TCR came from a man aged 45 to 65 who had recovered from COVID-19. The chain has TRBV6-5 and TRBJ1-4; 8 bases are a match to TRBD1. CDR3 region: CASSLGQGIEKLFF. The CDR3 DNA reads as TGTGCCAGCAGTTTAGGACAGGGAATTGAAAAACTGTTTTTT.